This T cell receptor (beta chain) came from a study of somatic mutations in cytotoxic T cells in rheumatoid arthritis (dated by TCRdb to the late 2010s). Context from the whole study: Before any treatment started and right after they were diagnosed, patients gave peripheral blood samples (around 30 ml EDTA). For 60 or so rheumatoid arthritis patients and fewer than 25 healthy controls, TCRB deep sequencing was carried out. Some V beta antibody-stained T-cell populations were flow-sorted on a FACSAria II or Sony SH800 at nearly 100% purity, and sorted V beta1+ cells also underwent TCRB sequencing. Whether expanded CD8+ T-cell clones in untreated, newly diagnosed rheumatoid arthritis carry somatic mutations was the study question, and clonality was characterized with TCRB deep sequencing. Median age was essentially the same in the patient group and the control group.

Flow cytometry confirmed the purity of CD4+ and CD8+ cells that had been isolated by positive magnetic bead selection on an AutoMACS. Clonal expansions were first screened by flow cytometry with a TCR V beta antibody panel, then characterized by TCRB deep sequencing of sorted CD8+ fractions. Ficoll-Paque PLUS density gradient separation was used to isolate peripheral blood mononuclear cells. Using Nucleospin Tissue or Tissue XS kits, DNA was extracted from CD4-enriched, CD8-enriched or PBMC samples, with quantification by a Qubit 2.0 fluorometer. The cysteine opens and the phenylalanine closes a CDR3 of 12 amino acids. The CDR3 DNA has 36 bases and is translated from base 1. V is reduced by 4 bases and J by 6 bases, leaving a spacing of 8 bases between them. The germline V gene (reference sequence) specifies SGHNT as CDR1 and YYREEE as CDR2. Of note for this clone: What this receptor recognizes is not known. Base-call qualities are not available, and no considerably larger clone is one nucleotide away.

What the study reported, not specific to this receptor: In 8 of 65 patients the largest CD8+ clone exceeded 20% of CD8+ cells, and several identical CD8+ TCRB sequences were shared between blood and synovial fluid. Rheumatoid arthritis patients and age-matched healthy controls did not significantly differ in CD8+ T-cell clonality. An increase of CD8+ clonality with age was seen in patients (Spearman r ≈ 0.46) but not in healthy controls. The antigen targets of the expanded CD8+ clones were unknown, and absence from virus-specific databases did not rule out viral specificity. No adjustment for multiple comparisons was made for the slight TRBV07 underrepresentation in patients.

TCRB CDR3 sequencing used the immunoSEQ assay on genomic DNA. From the authors' description of their analysis: Only a few patient CD8+ clones larger than 1% matched published virus-specific TCRB sequences when compared against them. Nothing other than productive TCRB rearrangements was included in the analyses. Clonality was expressed as a Shannon entropy-based productive clonality index, with each clone defined by a unique TCRB CDR3 sequence. The template counts of each clone relative to the total templates per sample were used to calculate repertoire overlap between two samples. A correlation with a Spearman r of around 0.6 was found between V-gene usage by flow cytometry and V-gene usage by TCRB sequencing. TCRdb took this table from immuneACCESS and kept in-frame rearrangements with V and J called. Such tables lack part of the clones; where checked against another copy, unresolved V genes explain under half of the gap, and the rest is unexplained. The D gene and trimming were derived from the DNA, and the V and J assignments and clone size from that table. This sample holds roughly 6,400 clones; 80% were observed only once. The top ten clones comprise approximately 9.9% of the sample.

Rearrangement joined TRBV5-4 to TRBJ2-1; no confident D gene assignment can be made. Sequences were obtained from CD8+ T cells sorted from blood. The source is an adult with rheumatoid arthritis. The CDR3: CASSPGPNEQFF. The DNA sequence is TGTGCCAGCAGCCCGGGCCCCAATGAGCAGTTCTTC.